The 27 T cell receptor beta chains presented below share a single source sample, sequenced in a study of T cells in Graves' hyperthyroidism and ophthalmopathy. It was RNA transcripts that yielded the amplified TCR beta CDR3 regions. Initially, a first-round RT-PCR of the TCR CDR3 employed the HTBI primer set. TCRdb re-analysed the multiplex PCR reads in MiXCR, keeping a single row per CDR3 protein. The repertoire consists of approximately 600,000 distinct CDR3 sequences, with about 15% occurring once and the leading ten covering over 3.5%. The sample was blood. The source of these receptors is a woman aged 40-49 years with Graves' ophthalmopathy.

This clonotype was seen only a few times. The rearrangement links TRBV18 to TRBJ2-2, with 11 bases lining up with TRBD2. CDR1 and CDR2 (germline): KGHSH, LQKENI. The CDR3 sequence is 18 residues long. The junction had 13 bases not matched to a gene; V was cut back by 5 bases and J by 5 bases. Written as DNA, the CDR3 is TGTGCCAGCTCATCCAACACCCTAGCGGGAGGAGGTACCGGGGAGCTGTTTTTT. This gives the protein CASSSNTLAGGGTGELFF.

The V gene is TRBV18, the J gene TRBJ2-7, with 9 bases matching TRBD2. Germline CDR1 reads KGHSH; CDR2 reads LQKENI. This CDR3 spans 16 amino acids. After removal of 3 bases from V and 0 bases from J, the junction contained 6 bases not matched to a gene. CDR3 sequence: CASSPSSGRISYEQYF. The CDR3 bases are TGTGCCAGCTCACCTAGTAGCGGGAGAATCTCCTACGAGCAGTACTTC.

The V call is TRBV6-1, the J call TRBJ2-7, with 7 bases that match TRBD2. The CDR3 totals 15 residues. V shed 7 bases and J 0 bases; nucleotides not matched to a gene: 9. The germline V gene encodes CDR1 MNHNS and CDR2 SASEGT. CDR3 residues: CASTGDGGSSYEQYF. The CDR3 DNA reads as TGTGCCAGCACAGGTGACGGGGGGAGCTCCTACGAGCAGTACTTC.

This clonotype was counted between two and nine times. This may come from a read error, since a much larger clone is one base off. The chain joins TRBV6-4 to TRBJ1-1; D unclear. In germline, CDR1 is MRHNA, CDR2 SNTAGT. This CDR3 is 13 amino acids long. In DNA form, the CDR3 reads TGTGCCAGCAGCCAGGCCCTCGGCACTGGAGCTTTCTTT. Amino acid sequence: CASSQALGTGAFF.

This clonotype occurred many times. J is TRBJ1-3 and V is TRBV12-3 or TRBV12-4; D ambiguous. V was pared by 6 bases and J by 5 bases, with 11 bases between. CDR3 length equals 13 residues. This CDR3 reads CASSQAARNTIYF. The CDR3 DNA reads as TGTGCCAGCAGCCAAGCAGCAAGAAACACCATATATTTT.

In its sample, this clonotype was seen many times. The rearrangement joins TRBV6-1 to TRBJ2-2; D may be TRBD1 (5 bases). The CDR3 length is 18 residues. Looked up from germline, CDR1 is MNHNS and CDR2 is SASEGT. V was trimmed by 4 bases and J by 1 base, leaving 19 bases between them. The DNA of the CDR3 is TGTGCCAGCAGTGTGGCCCATACATCTAGGGGGAACACCGGGGAGCTGTTTTTT. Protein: CASSVAHTSRGNTGELFF.

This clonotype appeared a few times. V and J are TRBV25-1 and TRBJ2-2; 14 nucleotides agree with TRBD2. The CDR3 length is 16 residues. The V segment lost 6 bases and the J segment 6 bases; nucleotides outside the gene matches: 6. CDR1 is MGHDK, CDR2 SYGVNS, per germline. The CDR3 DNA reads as TGTGCCAGCAGCGGGACTAGCGGGAGAGGGGCCGGGGAGCTGTTTTTT. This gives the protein CASSGTSGRGAGELFF. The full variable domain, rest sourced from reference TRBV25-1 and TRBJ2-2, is EADIYQTPRYLVIGTGKKITLECSQTMGHDKMYWYQQDPGMELHLIHYSYGVNSTEKGDLSSESTVSRIRTEHFPLTLESARPSHTSQYLCASSGTSGRGAGELFFGEGSRLTVL.

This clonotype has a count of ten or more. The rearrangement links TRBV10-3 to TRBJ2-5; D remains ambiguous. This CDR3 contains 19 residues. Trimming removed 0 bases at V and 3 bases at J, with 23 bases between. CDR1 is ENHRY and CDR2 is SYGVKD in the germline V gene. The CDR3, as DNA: TGTGCCATCAGTGAGTCGACCTTGGGTAATACAGAATTCAAAGAGACCCAGTACTTC. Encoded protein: CAISESTLGNTEFKETQYF.

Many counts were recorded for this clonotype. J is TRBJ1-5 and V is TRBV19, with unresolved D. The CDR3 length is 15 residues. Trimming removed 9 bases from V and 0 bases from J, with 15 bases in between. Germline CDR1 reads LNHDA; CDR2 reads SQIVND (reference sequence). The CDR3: CASSPDGYSNQPQHF. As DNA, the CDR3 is TGTGCCAGCAGTCCCGACGGATATAGCAATCAGCCCCAGCATTTT.

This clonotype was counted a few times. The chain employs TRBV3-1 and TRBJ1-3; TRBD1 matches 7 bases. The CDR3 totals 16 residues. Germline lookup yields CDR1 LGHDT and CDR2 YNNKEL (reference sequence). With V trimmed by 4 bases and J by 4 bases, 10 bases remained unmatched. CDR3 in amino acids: CASSPGPGTEGNTIYF. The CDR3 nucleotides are TGTGCCAGCAGCCCTGGACCCGGGACAGAGGGAAACACCATATATTTT.

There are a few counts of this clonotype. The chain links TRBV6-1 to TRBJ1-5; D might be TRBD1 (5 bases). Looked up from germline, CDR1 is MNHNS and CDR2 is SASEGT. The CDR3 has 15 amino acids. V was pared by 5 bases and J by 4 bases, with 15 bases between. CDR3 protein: CASSPGDAGNQPQHF. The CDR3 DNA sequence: TGTGCCAGCAGTCCTGGGGACGCTGGAAATCAGCCCCAGCATTTT.

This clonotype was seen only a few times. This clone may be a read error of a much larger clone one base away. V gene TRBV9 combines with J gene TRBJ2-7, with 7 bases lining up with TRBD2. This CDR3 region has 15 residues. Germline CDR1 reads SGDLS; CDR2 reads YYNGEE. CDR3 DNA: TGTGCCAGCGGCGTAGAACGGCGGGAGCGCTACGAGCAGTACTTC. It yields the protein CASGVERRERYEQYF. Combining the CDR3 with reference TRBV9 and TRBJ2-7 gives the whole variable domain DSGVTQTPKHLITATGQRVTLRCSPRSGDLSVYWYQQSLDQGLQFLIQYYNGEERAKGNILERFSAQQFPDLHSELNLSSLELGDSALYFCASGVERRERYEQYFGPGTRLTVT.

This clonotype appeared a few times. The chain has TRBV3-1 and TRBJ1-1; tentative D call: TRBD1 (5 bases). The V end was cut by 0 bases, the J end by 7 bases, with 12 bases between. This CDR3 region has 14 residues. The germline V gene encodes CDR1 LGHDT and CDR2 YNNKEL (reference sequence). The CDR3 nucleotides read TGTGCCAGCAGCCAAGACAGGCCAGGGCTTGAAGCTTTCTTT. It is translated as CASSQDRPGLEAFF.

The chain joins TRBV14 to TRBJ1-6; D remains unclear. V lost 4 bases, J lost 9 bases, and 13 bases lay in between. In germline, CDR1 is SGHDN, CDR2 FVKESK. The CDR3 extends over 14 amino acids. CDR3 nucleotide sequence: TGTGCCAGCAGCCGTGGACGGACGGGTTCACCCCTCCACTTT. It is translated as CASSRGRTGSPLHF.

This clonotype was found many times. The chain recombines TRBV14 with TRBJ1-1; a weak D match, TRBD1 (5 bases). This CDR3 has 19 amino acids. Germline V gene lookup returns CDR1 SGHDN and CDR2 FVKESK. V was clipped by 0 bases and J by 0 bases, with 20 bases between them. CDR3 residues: CASSQDLLRVDPMNTEAFF. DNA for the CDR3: TGTGCCAGCAGCCAAGACCTACTCAGGGTGGACCCCATGAACACTGAAGCTTTCTTT.

In DNA form, the CDR3 reads TGTGCCACGTTAGGGGCCATTAATTCACCCCTCCACTTT. Its translation is CATLGAINSPLHF. V gene TRBV10-3 combines with J gene TRBJ1-6, with D tentatively TRBD1 (5 bases). The CDR3 has 13 amino acids. V lost 10 bases to trimming and J lost 6 bases, with 13 bases between them. Looked up from germline, CDR1 is ENHRY and CDR2 is SYGVKD.

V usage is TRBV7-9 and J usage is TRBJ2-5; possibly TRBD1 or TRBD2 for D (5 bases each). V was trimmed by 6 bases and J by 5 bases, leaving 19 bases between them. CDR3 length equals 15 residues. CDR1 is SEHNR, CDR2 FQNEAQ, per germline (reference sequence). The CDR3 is CASRTGTQQGETQYF. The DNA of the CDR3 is TGTGCCAGCAGAACCGGGACCCAACAAGGGGAGACCCAGTACTTC.

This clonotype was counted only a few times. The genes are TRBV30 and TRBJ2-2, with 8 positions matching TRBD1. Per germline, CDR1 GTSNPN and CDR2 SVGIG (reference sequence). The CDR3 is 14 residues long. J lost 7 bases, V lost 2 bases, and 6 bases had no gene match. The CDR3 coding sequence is TGTGCCTGGAGTTCAGGGGGCGTTGGCGGGGAGCTGTTTTTT. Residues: CAWSSGGVGGELFF. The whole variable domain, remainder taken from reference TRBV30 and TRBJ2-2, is SQTIHQWPATLVQPVGSPLSLECTVEGTSNPNLYWYRQAAGRGLQLLFYSVGIGQISSEVPQNLSASRPQDRQFILSSKKLLLSDSGFYLCAWSSGGVGGELFFGEGSRLTVL.

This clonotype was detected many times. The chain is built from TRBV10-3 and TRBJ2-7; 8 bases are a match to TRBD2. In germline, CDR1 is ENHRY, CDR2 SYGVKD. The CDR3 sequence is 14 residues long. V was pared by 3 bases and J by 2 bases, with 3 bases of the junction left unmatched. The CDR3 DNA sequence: TGTGCCATCAGTGACGGGGGGGCAGCCTACGAGCAGTACTTC. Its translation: CAISDGGAAYEQYF.

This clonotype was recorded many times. The CDR3 loop is CASSLEGDRGFEKLFF. Here the CDR3 DNA reads TGTGCCAGCAGTTTAGAGGGGGACAGGGGGTTCGAAAAACTGTTTTTT. The chain recombines TRBV28 with TRBJ1-4, with 11 bases fitting TRBD1. J was trimmed by 8 bases and V by 2 bases; bases with no gene match: 7. The length of the CDR3 is 16 residues. CDR1 and CDR2 (germline): MDHEN, SYDVKM.

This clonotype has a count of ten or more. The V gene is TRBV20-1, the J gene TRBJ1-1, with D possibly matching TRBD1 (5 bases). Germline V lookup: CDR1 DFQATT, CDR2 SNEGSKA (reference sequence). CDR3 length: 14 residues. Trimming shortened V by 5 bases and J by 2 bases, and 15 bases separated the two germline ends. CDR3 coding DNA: TGCAGTGCTGATATAACAGGTGTAAACACTGAAGCTTTCTTT. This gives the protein CSADITGVNTEAFF.

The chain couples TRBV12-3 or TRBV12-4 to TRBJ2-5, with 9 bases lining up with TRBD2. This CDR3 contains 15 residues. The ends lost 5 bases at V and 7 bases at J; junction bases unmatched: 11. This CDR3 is CASSQRSSGTGTQYF. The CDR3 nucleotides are TGTGCCAGCAGTCAGCGGTCTAGCGGGACCGGGACCCAGTACTTC.

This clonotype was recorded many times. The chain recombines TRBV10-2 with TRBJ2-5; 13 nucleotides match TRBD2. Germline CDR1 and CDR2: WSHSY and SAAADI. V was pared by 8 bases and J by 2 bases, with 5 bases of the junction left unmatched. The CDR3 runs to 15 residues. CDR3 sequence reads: CASFQLAGGQETQYF. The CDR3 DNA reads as TGCGCCAGCTTCCAACTAGCGGGAGGGCAAGAGACCCAGTACTTC.

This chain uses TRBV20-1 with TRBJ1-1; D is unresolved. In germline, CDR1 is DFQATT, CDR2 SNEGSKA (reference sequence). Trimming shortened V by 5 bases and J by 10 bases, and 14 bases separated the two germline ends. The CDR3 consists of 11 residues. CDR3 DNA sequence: TGCAGTGCTCCAACCGGAGTTGGAGCTTTCTTT. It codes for CSAPTGVGAFF.

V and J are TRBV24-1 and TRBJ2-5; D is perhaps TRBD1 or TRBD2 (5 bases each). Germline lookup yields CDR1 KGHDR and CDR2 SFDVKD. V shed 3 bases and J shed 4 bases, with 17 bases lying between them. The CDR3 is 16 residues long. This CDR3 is CATSDPRGFPLETQYF. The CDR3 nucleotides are TGTGCCACCAGTGATCCGAGGGGTTTCCCTCTAGAGACCCAGTACTTC.

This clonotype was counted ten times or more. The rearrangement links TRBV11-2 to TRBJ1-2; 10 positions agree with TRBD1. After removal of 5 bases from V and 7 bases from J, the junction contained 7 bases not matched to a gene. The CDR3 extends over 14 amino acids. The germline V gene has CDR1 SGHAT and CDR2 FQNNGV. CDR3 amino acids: CASSLGTGAAGYTF. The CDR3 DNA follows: TGTGCCAGCAGCCTCGGGACAGGGGCTGCTGGCTACACCTTC.

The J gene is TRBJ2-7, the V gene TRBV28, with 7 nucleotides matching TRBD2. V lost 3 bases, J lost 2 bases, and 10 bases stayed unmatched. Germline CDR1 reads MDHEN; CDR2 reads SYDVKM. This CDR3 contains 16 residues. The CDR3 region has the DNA TGTGCCAGCAGTTTCGTTTCGGGAGGTCCCCCCTACGAGCAGTACTTC. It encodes CASSFVSGGPPYEQYF.